What follows is one T cell receptor beta chain and its context. Its target is not known. The data stem from a study of identical twins. TCRdb passed the 5' RACE reads through MiXCR, listing each CDR3 protein once. The profile shows around 1.7 million distinct CDR3 sequences, more than 30% of them singletons. Study results and caveats: Twin pairs had excess sharing that was weaker in beta out-of-frame sequences. Models, which agreed with sharing between unrelated individuals, nonetheless underestimated the out-of-frame TCR alpha sharing seen in monozygotic twins. Insertions were reduced in abundant cord blood beta clonotypes but not in memory repertoires. Twin pairs' shared out-of-frame alpha sequences were enriched in low generation probability.

The junction had 7 bases not matched to a gene; V was cut back by 8 bases and J by 2 bases. CDR3 length equals 14 residues. CDR1 SNHLY and CDR2 FYNNEI come from the germline V gene. Sample: cord blood. The TCR comes from a newborn girl in good health. This sequence joins TRBV2 and TRBJ2-3; 7 nucleotides match TRBD2. Here the CDR3 reads CASFRDYDTDTQYF. The CDR3 nucleotides read TGTGCCAGCTTCCGGGACTATGACACAGATACGCAGTATTTT. The full variable domain, completed using reference TRBV2 and TRBJ2-3, is EPEVTQTPSHQVTQMGQEVILRCVPISNHLYFYWYRQILGQKVEFLVSFYNNEISEKSEIFDDQFSVERPDGSNFTLKIRSTKLEDSAMYFCASFRDYDTDTQYFGPGTRLTVL.